This TCR beta chain is drawn from a study of blood T cell repertoires in COVID-19. The germline V gene has CDR1 SGDLS and CDR2 YYNGEE. The CDR3 has 14 amino acids. The V gene lost 2 bases and the J gene lost 3 bases, with 9 bases spanning the gap. Clones were sequenced by immunoSEQ multiplex PCR, and TCRdb holds only the in-frame ones, with some missing. The sample consists of 100,000 to 150,000 clones, roughly 84% of them appearing once. Sequencing was carried out using peripheral blood. The source of this sequence is a woman aged 30 to 39 who had recovered from COVID-19. The V call is TRBV9, the J call TRBJ2-1, with D possibly TRBD1 on 6 matching bases. The CDR3 nucleotides read TGTGCCAGCAGCGTCCGGGACAACTACAATGAGCAGTTCTTC. Translation: CASSVRDNYNEQFF.